This T cell receptor beta chain was recorded in a study of Ad26.COV2.S vaccination and SARS-CoV-2 variants. Study-wide findings and caveats: Total T cell responses may have been underestimated by the TCR breadth and depth analyses.

CDR1 and CDR2 from the germline V gene are LGHDT and YNNKEL (reference sequence). This CDR3 is 15 amino acids long. The V gene end was trimmed by 11 bases and the J gene end by 5 bases; junction bases not matched to a gene: 17. Notes on this clone: Its antigen is unknown.

Some clones are missing from TCRdb's copy, which holds only in-frame ones; the method was immunoSEQ multiplex PCR. The table lists hundreds of thousands of clones, around 82% of them singletons. Stated treatment: some 19 received Ad26.COV2.S at low or high dose, single or two shots; several received placebo; per-sample allocation not given. At day 63 after the first vaccine or placebo injection, samples were drawn. The sequencing here drew on peripheral blood, taken in a trial of Ad26.COV2.S vaccine versus placebo. The TCR comes from a person aged 18-60 years who received the Ad26.COV2.S COVID-19 vaccine or a placebo. V usage is TRBV3-1 (or the pseudogene TRBV3-2) and J usage is TRBJ1-1; 7 nucleotides match TRBD1. The DNA for the CDR3 is TGTGCCTCAGGAGTGGGAACAGGGGCCCGGACTGAAGCTTTCTTT. Its protein is CASGVGTGARTEAFF.